The present entry profiles one T cell receptor (beta chain) with its context. Starting 14 to 28 days after autologous transplant, ipilimumab 1 mg/kg was given. The record originates from a study of ipilimumab plus nivolumab after autologous stem cell transplantation. Study information: Median doses per patient: a few ipilimumab, under 10 nivolumab.

The table came from immunoSEQ multiplex PCR; TCRdb's copy has only in-frame clones and leaves some out. The sample carries approximately 80,000 clones, under 85% recorded once. This CDR3 contains 17 residues. Trimming removed 0 bases from V and 1 base from J; junction bases left unmatched: 7. Germline CDR1 and CDR2: KGHSH and LQKENI. The genes are TRBV18 and TRBJ2-5; 8 bases map to TRBD2. Sequenced material: PBMCs, taken in a trial of ipilimumab plus nivolumab as post-transplant consolidation. The receptor was isolated from a male donor with diffuse large B-cell lymphoma. CDR3 DNA sequence: TGTGCCAGCTCACCACCTGCGGGGGGAACATCCCAAGAGACCCAGTACTTC. This translates into CASSPPAGGTSQETQYF.